This T cell receptor (beta chain) emerged from a study of T cell clones after liver transplantation (dated by TCRdb to about 2019). Study-level background: Samples were obtained from ITN030ST, a randomized trial in which withdrawal of immunosuppression was attempted within 2 years of liver transplantation. Donor-reactive T cell clones were identified by TCRbeta sequencing after a pre-transplant mixed lymphocyte reaction and then tracked in post-transplant blood. No induction therapy was given to the subjects, and standard immunosuppression was administered until randomization at 12-24 months post-transplant. To count as tolerant, a recipient had to stay completely off immunosuppression for at least one year without liver enzymes climbing beyond twice the upper limit of normal. Blood samples were collected pre-transplant, pre-randomization before withdrawal, and post-randomization after either complete withdrawal or failed withdrawal. Three of the eight recipients were HCV-positive; the others were transplanted for non-autoimmune, non-viral indications. A cohort of 8 liver transplant recipients was studied, of whom 3 were classified as tolerant and 5 as non-tolerant. Third party-reactive TCRbeta sequences were also identified from pre-transplant MLRs to serve as an antigen-independent comparator for donor-reactive sequences.

Unstimulated PBMCs, after thawing, were stained for CD3, CD4 and CD8 and then FACS-sorted into CD3+CD4+ and CD3+CD8+ populations. All 8 studied subjects were randomized to immunosuppression withdrawal. The Qiagen DNeasy Blood and Tissue Kit was used for genomic DNA isolation. Summary of the overall study and its limitations: When repertoire turnover was taken into account, detection of donor-reactive sequences was significantly reduced in 7 of 8 subjects for CD4 and in 8 of 8 subjects for CD8. The conclusions were preliminary, being limited by small, heterogeneous patient numbers and by non-standardized post-transplant time points. Low numbers of available donor cells limited the measurable donor-reactive repertoire in a couple of subjects. The decline in donor-reactive sequences exceeded the decline in third party-reactive sequences, suggesting partial antigen-specific deletion that was unrelated to withdrawal success. Because allograft tissue specimens were not available, migration of donor-reactive T cells into the graft, rather than deletion, may have occurred. Circulating donor-reactive CD4 TCRbeta sequences fell significantly post-transplant in most of the 8 subjects, irrespective of tolerance or HCV status.

To note about this clone: The clone's antigen remains unknown. No much larger clonotype is one base removed from it; base qualities were not supplied.

Frozen genomic DNA underwent high-throughput TCRbeta CDR3 sequencing by immunoSEQ, including PCR amplification, mapping, bias correction and internal controls. As for the authors' bioinformatics: Only productive rearrangements were retained, with each unique TCRbeta sequence defined by its CDR3 nucleotide sequence together with its V and J gene. For classification of a sequence as donor-reactive, at least 5-fold expansion in CFSE-low cells relative to unstimulated pre-transplant cells and a frequency of at least 0.01% were required. Minimum frequency thresholds were set for each subject based on the unstimulated sample with the lowest template count, ensuring at least 90% detection power. Repertoire turnover was measured by Jensen-Shannon divergence between the top 1000 TCRbeta sequences post- and pre-transplant. Changes in detection of donor-reactive sequences were tested with two-sided Fisher's exact tests. TCRdb limited this immuneACCESS table to in-frame rearrangements with V and J called. A share of clones is missing; checked studies link under half to unresolved V genes, and the rest is unexplained. V and J calls and clone size are those listed in that table; D and trimming were worked out from the DNA. The sample has more than 95,000 clones on record, approximately 79% of them singletons. Around 3% of the sample comes from the top ten.

The sample consisted of CD4+ T cells from blood, taken around 49 months after liver transplant. The source is a human patient who received a liver transplant. After a transplant, some T cells may be of graft donor origin.

The CDR3 region: CASSLEQVYNEQFF. The bases are TGCGCCAGCAGCTTGGAACAGGTTTACAATGAGCAGTTCTTC. The chain is encoded by TRBV5-1 joined to TRBJ2-1; TRBD1 could be the D gene, as 5 bases match. CDR1 and CDR2 were assigned from the germline V gene as SGHRS and YFSETQ. The V end loses 0 bases and the J end loses 4 bases, and a stretch of 8 bases separates them. The cysteine opens and the phenylalanine closes a CDR3 of 14 amino acids. The kept DNA is CDR3 alone, 42 bases in frame from the first base.